This T cell receptor beta chain was identified in a study of lymphopenia after photon versus proton radiotherapy. Whole-study results and caveats: Under photons, naive T cells and diversity fell while effector/memory populations rose.

In the case of this clone: Its target is unknown.

The CDR3 is made up of 14 amino acids. The V gene lost 4 bases and the J gene lost 5 bases, with 12 bases spanning the gap. The V gene's germline CDR1 is MGHRA and CDR2 YSYEKL. The assay was immunoSEQ multiplex PCR, and TCRdb's table has in-frame clones only and misses some. The table lists about 24,000 clones, 82% of them singletons. The sequencing here drew on peripheral blood, taken from a patient treated with proton-based radiotherapy. The chain is built from TRBV4-1 and TRBJ2-1; D is possibly TRBD2 (5 bases). The origin of this receptor is a woman aged 70 to 79 with pancreatic cancer. CDR3 DNA sequence: TGCGCCAGCAGCCGACGATCGGAGGACAATGAGCAGTTCTTC. This encodes CASSRRSEDNEQFF.